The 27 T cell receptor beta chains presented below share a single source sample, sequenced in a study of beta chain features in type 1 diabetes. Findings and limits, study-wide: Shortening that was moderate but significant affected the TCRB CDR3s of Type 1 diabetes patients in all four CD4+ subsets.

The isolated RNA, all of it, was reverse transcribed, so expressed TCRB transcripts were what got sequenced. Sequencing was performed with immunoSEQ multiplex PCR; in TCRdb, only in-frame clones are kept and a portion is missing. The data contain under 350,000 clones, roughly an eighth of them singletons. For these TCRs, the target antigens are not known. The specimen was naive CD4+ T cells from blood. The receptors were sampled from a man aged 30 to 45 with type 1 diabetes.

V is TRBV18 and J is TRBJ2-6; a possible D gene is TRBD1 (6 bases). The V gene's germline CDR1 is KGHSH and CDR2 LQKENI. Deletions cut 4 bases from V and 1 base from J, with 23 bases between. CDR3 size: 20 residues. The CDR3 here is CASSRASRDRLGSGANVLTF. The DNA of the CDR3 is TGTGCCAGCTCACGCGCTAGCCGAGACAGGCTAGGGTCTGGGGCCAACGTCCTGACTTTC.

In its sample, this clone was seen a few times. CDR3 region: CASSQVDSGVAKNIQYF. The CDR3 nucleotides are TGTGCCAGCAGCCAAGTGGATAGCGGGGTAGCCAAAAACATTCAGTACTTC. The V and J genes are TRBV4-2 and TRBJ2-4, with 8 bases aligning to TRBD2. The CDR3 covers 17 residues. The germline CDR1 and CDR2 sequences are LGHNA and YNFKEQ. The junction had 5 bases not matched to a gene; V was cut back by 1 base and J by 0 bases.

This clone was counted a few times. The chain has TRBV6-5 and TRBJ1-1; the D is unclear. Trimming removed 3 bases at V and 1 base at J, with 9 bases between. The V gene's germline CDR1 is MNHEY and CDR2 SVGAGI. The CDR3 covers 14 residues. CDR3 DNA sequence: TGTGCCAGCAGTTATGGCGGCGAGAACACTGAAGCTTTCTTT. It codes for CASSYGGENTEAFF.

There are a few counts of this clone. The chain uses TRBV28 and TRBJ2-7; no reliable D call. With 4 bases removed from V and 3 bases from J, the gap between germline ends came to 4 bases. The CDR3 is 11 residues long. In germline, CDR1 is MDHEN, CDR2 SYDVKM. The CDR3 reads CASSSHYEQYF. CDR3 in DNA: TGTGCCAGCAGTTCCCACTACGAGCAGTACTTC. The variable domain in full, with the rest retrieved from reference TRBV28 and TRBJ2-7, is DVKVTQSSRYLVKRTGEKVFLECVQDMDHENMFWYRQDPGLGLRLIYFSYDVKMKEKGDIPEGYSVSREKKERFSLILESASTNQTSMYLCASSSHYEQYFGPGTRLTVT.

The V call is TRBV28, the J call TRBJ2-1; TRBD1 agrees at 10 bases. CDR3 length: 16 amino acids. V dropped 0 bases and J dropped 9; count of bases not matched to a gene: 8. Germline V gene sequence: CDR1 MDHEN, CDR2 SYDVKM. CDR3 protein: CASSLWVSGQGGEQFF. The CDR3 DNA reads TGTGCCAGCAGTTTATGGGTTTCAGGACAGGGGGGTGAGCAGTTCTTC.

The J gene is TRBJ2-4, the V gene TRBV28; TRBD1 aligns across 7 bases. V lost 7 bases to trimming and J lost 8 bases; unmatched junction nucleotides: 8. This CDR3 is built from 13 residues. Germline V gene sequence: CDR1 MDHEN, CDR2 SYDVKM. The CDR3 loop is CASNLGQEDIQYF. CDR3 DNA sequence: TGTGCCAGCAACCTTGGACAGGAGGACATTCAGTACTTC.

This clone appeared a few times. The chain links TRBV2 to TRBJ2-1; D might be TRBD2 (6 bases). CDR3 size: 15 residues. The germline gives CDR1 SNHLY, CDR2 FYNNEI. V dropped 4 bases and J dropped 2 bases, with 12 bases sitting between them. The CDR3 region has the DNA TGTGCCAGCAGTGGGGACTCCCCGGCCTACAATGAGCAGTTCTTC. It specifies CASSGDSPAYNEQFF. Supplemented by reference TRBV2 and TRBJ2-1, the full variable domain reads EPEVTQTPSHQVTQMGQEVILRCVPISNHLYFYWYRQILGQKVEFLVSFYNNEISEKSEIFDDQFSVERPDGSNFTLKIRSTKLEDSAMYFCASSGDSPAYNEQFFGPGTRLTVL.

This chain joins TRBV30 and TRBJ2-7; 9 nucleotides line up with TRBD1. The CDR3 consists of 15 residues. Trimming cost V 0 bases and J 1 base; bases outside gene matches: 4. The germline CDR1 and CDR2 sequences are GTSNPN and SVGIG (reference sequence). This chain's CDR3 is CAWSVSGTGSYEQYF. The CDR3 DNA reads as TGTGCCTGGAGTGTATCAGGGACAGGGTCCTACGAGCAGTACTTC.

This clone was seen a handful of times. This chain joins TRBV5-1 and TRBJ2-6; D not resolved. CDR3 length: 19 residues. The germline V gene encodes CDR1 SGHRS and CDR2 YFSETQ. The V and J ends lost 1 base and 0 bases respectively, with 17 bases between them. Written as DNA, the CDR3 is TGCGCCAGCAGCTTGCCCCAAGGCGGATACGTCTCTGGGGCCAACGTCCTGACTTTC. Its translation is CASSLPQGGYVSGANVLTF.

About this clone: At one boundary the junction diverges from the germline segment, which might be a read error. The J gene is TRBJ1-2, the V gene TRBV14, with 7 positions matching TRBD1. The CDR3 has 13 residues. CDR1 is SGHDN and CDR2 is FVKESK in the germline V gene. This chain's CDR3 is CASRPGQEYAYTF. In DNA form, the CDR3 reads TGTGCCAGCAGACCCGGACAGGAATATGCCTACACCTTC.

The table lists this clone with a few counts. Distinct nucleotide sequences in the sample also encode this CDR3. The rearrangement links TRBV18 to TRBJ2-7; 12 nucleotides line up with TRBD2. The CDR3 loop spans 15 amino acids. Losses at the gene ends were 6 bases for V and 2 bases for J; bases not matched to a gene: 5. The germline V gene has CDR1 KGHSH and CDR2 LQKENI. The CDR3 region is CASSPGLAGTYEQYF. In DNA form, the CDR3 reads TGTGCCAGCTCTCCGGGACTAGCGGGTACCTACGAGCAGTACTTC. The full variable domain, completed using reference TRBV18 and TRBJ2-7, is NAGVMQNPRHLVRRRGQEARLRCSPMKGHSHVYWYRQLPEEGLKFMVYLQKENIIDESGMPKERFSAEFPKEGPSILRIQQVVRGDSAAYFCASSPGLAGTYEQYFGPGTRLTVT.

DNA of the CDR3: TGCAGCGTTAGCCTCTCTGGGGCCAACGTCCTGACTTTC. Amino acid sequence: CSVSLSGANVLTF. The chain links TRBV29-1 to TRBJ2-6; D unclear. V was trimmed by 5 bases and J by 0 bases, leaving 5 bases between them. In germline, CDR1 is SQVTM, CDR2 ANQGSEA. The length of the CDR3 is 13 residues.

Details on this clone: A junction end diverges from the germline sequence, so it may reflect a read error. In DNA, the CDR3 is TGTGCCAGCAGGCCCTCCGGGACAGGCGCATCGCAAGCCTTATTT. Translated, it gives CASRPSGTGASQALF. The V gene is TRBV6-5, the J gene TRBJ1-5; TRBD1 agrees at 8 bases. Germline values: CDR1 MNHEY, CDR2 SVGAGI. This CDR3 is 15 amino acids long.

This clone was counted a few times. CDR3 DNA: TGCAGCGTCGGACAGGGCACAGATACGCAGTATTTT. Its translation: CSVGQGTDTQYF. The chain couples TRBV29-1 to TRBJ2-3, with 7 bases lining up with TRBD1. Germline V gene lookup returns CDR1 SQVTM and CDR2 ANQGSEA. V lost 6 bases and J lost 1; bases outside the gene matches: 1. CDR3 size: 12 residues.

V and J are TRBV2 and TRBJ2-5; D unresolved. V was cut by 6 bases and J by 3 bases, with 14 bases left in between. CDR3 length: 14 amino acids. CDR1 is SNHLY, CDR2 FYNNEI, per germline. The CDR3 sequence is CASRTRTAEETQYF. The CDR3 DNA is TGTGCCAGCAGGACCCGAACCGCGGAAGAGACCCAGTACTTC.

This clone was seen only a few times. CDR3 coding DNA: TGTGCCAGCAGTGAATTCCCGGTACGGTCTGGGGCCAACGTCCTGACTTTC. This codes for CASSEFPVRSGANVLTF. The V call is TRBV6-1, the J call TRBJ2-6; D call uncertain. Germline-derived CDR1 and CDR2 are MNHNS and SASEGT. The CDR3 consists of 17 residues. Trimming removed 2 bases at V and 1 base at J, with 12 bases between.

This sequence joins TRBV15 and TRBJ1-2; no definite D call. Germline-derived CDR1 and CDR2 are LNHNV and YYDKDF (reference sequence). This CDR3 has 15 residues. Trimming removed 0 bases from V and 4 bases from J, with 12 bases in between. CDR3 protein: CATSRDERAIYGYTF. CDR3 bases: TGTGCCACCAGCAGAGATGAGCGGGCGATCTATGGCTACACCTTC.

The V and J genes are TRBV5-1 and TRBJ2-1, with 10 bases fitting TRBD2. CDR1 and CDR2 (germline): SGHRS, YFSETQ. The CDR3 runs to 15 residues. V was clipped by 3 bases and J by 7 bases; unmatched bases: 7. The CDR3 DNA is TGCGCCAGCAGCTCTCTAGCGGGAGTCATGAATGAGCAGTTCTTC. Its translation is CASSSLAGVMNEQFF.

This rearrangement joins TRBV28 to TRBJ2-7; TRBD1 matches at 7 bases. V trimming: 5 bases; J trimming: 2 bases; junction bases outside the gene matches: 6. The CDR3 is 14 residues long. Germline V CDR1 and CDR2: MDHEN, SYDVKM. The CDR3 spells CASSPGTATYEQYF. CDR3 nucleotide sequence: TGTGCCAGCAGTCCCGGGACAGCAACCTACGAGCAGTACTTC.

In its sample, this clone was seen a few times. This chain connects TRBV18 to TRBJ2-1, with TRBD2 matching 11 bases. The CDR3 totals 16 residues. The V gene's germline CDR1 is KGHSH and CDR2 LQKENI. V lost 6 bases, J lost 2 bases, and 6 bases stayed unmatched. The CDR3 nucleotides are TGTGCCAGCTCCCCGAGACTAGCGGGAACCTACAATGAGCAGTTCTTC. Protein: CASSPRLAGTYNEQFF.

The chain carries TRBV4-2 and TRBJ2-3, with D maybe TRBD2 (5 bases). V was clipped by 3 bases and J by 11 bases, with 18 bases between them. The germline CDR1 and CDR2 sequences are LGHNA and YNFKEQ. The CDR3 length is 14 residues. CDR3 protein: CASSHLTDPREQYF. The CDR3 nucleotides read TGTGCCAGCAGCCACCTAACGGACCCCCGGGAGCAGTATTTT.

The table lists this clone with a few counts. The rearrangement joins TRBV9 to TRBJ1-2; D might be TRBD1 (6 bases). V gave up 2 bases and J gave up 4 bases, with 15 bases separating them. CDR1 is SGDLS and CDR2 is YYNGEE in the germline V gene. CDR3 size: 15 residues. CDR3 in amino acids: CASSVGDIRGYGYTF. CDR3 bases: TGTGCCAGCAGCGTCGGGGACATCCGGGGCTATGGCTACACCTTC.

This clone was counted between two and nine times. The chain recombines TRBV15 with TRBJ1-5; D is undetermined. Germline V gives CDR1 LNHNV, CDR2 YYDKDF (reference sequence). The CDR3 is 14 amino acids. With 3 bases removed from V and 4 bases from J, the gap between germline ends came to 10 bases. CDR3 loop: CATSSRVVNQPQHF. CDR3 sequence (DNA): TGTGCCACCAGCAGTCGGGTGGTTAATCAGCCCCAGCATTTT.

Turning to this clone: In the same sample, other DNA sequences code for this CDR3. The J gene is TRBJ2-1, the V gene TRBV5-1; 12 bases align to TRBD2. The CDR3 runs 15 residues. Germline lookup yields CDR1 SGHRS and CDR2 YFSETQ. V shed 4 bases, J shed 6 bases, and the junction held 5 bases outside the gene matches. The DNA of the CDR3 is TGCGCCAGCAGCCCGGGACTAGCGGGTATCAATGAGCAGTTCTTC. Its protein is CASSPGLAGINEQFF.

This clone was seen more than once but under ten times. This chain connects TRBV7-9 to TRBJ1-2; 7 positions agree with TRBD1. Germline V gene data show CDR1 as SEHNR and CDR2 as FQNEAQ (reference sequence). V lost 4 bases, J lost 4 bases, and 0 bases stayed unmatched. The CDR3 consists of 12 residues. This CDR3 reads CASSWDSYGYTF. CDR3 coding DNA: TGTGCCAGCAGCTGGGACAGCTATGGCTACACCTTC.

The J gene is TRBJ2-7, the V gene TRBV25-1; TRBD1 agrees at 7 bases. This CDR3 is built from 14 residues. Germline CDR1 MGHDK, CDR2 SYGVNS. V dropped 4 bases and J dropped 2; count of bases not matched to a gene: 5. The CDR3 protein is CASSVQGDPYEQYF. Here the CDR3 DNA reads TGTGCCAGCAGTGTCCAGGGGGACCCCTACGAGCAGTACTTC.

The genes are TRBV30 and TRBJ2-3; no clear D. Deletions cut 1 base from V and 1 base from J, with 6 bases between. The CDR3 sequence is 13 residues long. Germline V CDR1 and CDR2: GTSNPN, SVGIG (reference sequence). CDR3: CAWSGVGTDTQYF. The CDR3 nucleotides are TGTGCCTGGAGTGGAGTAGGCACAGATACGCAGTATTTT.